This T cell receptor (beta chain) came from a study of T cell responses to AZD1222 COVID-19 vaccine. Whole-study context: Combined were second doses at about 4 or about 12 weeks.

General study results and limits: The reported proportion of spike-specific TCRs targeting unmutated variant regions was nearly half. Among AZD1222 vaccinees, only 5 to 7 were seropositive at baseline.

On this clone: The antigen is unknown.

With 4 bases removed from V and 8 bases from J, the gap between germline ends came to 11 bases. The CDR3 spans 12 residues. Per the germline V gene, CDR1 is MDHEN and CDR2 is SYDVKM. Using immunoSEQ multiplex PCR, the repertoire was profiled, and TCRdb retains in-frame clones only, with some absent. Among over 100,000 clones listed, 80% to 90% were seen once. This chain joins TRBV28 and TRBJ1-2; D is unresolved. The sequence was obtained from an adult in good health. Sequences were derived from peripheral blood, sampled on day 0 of AZD1222 vaccination. This chain's CDR3 is CASSSSGQGYTF. In nucleotides, the CDR3 is TGTGCCAGCAGTTCCTCCGGTCAGGGCTACACCTTC.